The clone carrying this T cell receptor (beta chain) was recorded a few times. As yet, its antigen is unknown. The record originates from a study of T cells in Graves' hyperthyroidism and ophthalmopathy. General study points: A model built on 13 V-J features separated ophthalmopathy from stable hyperthyroidism. Blood also carried most thyroid clonotypes expanded above 0.001.

A patient was excluded if there was uncontrolled infection, other autoimmune disease, pregnancy or lactation. The PBMCs studied were ones that came from roughly 9.1 ml fresh peripheral blood. CDR1 and CDR2 from the germline V gene are SGHTA and FQGNSA. The CDR3 has 15 amino acids. V dropped 2 bases and J dropped 5 bases, with 15 bases sitting between them. Template material for amplifying TCR beta CDR3 regions consisted of RNA transcripts. HTBI primers were used for first-round RT-PCR of the TCR CDR3. TCRdb recomputed calls from the multiplex PCR reads with MiXCR, one row per CDR3 protein. This sample has hundreds of thousands of distinct CDR3 sequences; 14% occur once, and the top ten carry around 9.6%.

V and J are TRBV7-2 and TRBJ2-5; D gene unclear. The receptor was derived from a woman in her late teens or twenties with Graves' hyperthyroidism. The sequenced material came from blood. CDR3 sequence: CASSLKARSSETQYF. The CDR3 DNA reads as TGTGCCAGCAGCTTAAAGGCTAGAAGTAGTGAGACCCAGTACTTC.